This T cell receptor beta chain was identified during a study of blood T cell repertoires in COVID-19. Across the whole study: From the United States, Italy and Spain came samples of acute and convalescent COVID-19.

Looked up from germline, CDR1 is SGHKS and CDR2 is YYEKEE (reference sequence). After removal of 5 bases from V and 0 bases from J, the junction contained 12 bases not matched to a gene. The CDR3 extends over 18 amino acids. The sample holds one count of this clone. As originally analysed: Amplifying reference gene primers gave estimates of nucleated cell counts. Some clones are missing from TCRdb's copy, which holds only in-frame ones; the method was immunoSEQ multiplex PCR. For V, J and clone size, that table is used; D and trimming come from the DNA. The repertoire holds about 59,000 clones, with roughly four fifths as singletons. In Seattle, patients joined the study during active infection and were tracked longitudinally.

This receptor was identified in a man aged 55 to 69 with COVID-19, enrolled during active disease. The sequencing sample was made of peripheral blood. The chain carries TRBV5-5 and TRBJ2-3, with 10 bases matching TRBD2. The CDR3 protein is CASSSRASGGVSTDTQYF. The DNA of the CDR3 is TGTGCCAGCAGTTCTCGTGCTAGCGGGGGAGTCAGCACAGATACGCAGTATTTT. The whole variable domain, remainder taken from reference TRBV5-5 and TRBJ2-3, is DAGVTQSPTHLIKTRGQQVTLRCSPISGHKSVSWYQQVLGQGPQFIFQYYEKEERGRGNFPDRFSARQFPNYSSELNVNALLLGDSALYLCASSSRASGGVSTDTQYFGPGTRLTVL.